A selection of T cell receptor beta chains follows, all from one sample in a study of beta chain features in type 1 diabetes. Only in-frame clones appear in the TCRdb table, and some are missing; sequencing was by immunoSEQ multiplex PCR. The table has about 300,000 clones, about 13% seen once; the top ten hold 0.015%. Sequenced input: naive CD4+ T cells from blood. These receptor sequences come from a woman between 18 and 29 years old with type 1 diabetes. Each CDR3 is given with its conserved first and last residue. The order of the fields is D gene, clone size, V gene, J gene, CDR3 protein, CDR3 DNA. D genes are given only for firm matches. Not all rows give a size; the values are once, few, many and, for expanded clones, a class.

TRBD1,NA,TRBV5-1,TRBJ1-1,CASSHDGTGFTEAFF,TGCGCCAGCAGCCACGACGGGACAGGGTTTACTGAAGCTTTCTTT
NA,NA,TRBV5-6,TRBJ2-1,CASSLAVTLSHEQFF,TGTGCCAGCAGCTTGGCTGTTACCCTGAGTCATGAGCAGTTCTTC
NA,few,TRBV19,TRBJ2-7,CASSVGVGGYEQYF,TGTGCCAGTAGTGTTGGCGTGGGAGGCTACGAGCAGTACTTC
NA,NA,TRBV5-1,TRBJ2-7,CASSLEGGAAYEQYF,TGCGCCAGCAGCTTGGAAGGGGGGGCCGCCTACGAGCAGTACTTC
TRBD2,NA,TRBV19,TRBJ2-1,CASSSWTSGREGEQFF,TGTGCCAGTAGTTCCTGGACTAGCGGGAGGGAAGGTGAGCAGTTCTTC
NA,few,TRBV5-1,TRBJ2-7,CASSTGFYEQYF,TGCGCCAGCAGCACAGGGTTCTACGAGCAGTACTTC
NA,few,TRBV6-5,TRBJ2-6,CASSYRAGQLTF,TGTGCCAGCAGTTACAGGGCGGGACAGCTGACTTTC
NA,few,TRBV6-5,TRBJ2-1,CASSQAMEQFF,TGTGCCAGCAGTCAAGCAATGGAGCAGTTCTTC
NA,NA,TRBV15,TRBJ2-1,CATSAQQGKQFF,TGTGCCACCAGCGCACAACAGGGAAAGCAGTTCTTC
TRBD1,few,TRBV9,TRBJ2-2,CASSIQDRAAGELFF,TGTGCCAGCAGCATACAGGACAGGGCCGCCGGGGAGCTGTTTTTT
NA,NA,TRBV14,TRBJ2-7,CASSQGSGTYF,TGTGCCAGCAGCCAAGGTTCGGGGACTTACTTC
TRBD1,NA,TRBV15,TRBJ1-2,CATSTSGTGYGYTF,TGTGCCACCAGCACCTCTGGGACAGGCTATGGCTACACCTTC
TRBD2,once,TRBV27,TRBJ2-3,CASSPGRLAGNTDTQYF,TGTGCCAGCAGTCCGGGCCGACTAGCGGGTAACACAGATACGCAGTATTTT
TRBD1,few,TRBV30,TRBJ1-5,CAWGGQGHIQPQHF,TGTGCCTGGGGGGGACAGGGTCATATCCAGCCCCAGCATTTT
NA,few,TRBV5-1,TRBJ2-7,CASSQDSYEQYF,TGCGCCAGCAGCCAGGACTCCTACGAGCAGTACTTC
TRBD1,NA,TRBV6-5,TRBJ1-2,CASGGRQGYGYTF,TGTGCCAGCGGGGGGAGACAGGGGTATGGCTACACCTTC
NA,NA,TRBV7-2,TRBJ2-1,CASSLGSGRLWNEQFF,TGTGCCAGCAGCTTAGGGAGCGGGCGACTCTGGAATGAGCAGTTCTTC
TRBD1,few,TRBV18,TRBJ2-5,CASSPLSGQAATQYF,TGTGCCAGCTCACCACTATCGGGACAGGCGGCCACCCAGTACTTC
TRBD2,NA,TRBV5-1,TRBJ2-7,CASTPRGTRTSYEQYF,TGCGCCAGCACCCCCCGAGGGACTAGAACTTCCTACGAGCAGTACTTC
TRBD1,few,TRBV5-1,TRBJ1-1,CASSPGQGTEAFF,TGCGCCAGCAGCCCCGGACAGGGCACCGAAGCTTTCTTT
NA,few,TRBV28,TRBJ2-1,CASSLTRVNEQFF,TGTGCCAGCAGTTTAACCAGGGTCAATGAGCAGTTCTTC